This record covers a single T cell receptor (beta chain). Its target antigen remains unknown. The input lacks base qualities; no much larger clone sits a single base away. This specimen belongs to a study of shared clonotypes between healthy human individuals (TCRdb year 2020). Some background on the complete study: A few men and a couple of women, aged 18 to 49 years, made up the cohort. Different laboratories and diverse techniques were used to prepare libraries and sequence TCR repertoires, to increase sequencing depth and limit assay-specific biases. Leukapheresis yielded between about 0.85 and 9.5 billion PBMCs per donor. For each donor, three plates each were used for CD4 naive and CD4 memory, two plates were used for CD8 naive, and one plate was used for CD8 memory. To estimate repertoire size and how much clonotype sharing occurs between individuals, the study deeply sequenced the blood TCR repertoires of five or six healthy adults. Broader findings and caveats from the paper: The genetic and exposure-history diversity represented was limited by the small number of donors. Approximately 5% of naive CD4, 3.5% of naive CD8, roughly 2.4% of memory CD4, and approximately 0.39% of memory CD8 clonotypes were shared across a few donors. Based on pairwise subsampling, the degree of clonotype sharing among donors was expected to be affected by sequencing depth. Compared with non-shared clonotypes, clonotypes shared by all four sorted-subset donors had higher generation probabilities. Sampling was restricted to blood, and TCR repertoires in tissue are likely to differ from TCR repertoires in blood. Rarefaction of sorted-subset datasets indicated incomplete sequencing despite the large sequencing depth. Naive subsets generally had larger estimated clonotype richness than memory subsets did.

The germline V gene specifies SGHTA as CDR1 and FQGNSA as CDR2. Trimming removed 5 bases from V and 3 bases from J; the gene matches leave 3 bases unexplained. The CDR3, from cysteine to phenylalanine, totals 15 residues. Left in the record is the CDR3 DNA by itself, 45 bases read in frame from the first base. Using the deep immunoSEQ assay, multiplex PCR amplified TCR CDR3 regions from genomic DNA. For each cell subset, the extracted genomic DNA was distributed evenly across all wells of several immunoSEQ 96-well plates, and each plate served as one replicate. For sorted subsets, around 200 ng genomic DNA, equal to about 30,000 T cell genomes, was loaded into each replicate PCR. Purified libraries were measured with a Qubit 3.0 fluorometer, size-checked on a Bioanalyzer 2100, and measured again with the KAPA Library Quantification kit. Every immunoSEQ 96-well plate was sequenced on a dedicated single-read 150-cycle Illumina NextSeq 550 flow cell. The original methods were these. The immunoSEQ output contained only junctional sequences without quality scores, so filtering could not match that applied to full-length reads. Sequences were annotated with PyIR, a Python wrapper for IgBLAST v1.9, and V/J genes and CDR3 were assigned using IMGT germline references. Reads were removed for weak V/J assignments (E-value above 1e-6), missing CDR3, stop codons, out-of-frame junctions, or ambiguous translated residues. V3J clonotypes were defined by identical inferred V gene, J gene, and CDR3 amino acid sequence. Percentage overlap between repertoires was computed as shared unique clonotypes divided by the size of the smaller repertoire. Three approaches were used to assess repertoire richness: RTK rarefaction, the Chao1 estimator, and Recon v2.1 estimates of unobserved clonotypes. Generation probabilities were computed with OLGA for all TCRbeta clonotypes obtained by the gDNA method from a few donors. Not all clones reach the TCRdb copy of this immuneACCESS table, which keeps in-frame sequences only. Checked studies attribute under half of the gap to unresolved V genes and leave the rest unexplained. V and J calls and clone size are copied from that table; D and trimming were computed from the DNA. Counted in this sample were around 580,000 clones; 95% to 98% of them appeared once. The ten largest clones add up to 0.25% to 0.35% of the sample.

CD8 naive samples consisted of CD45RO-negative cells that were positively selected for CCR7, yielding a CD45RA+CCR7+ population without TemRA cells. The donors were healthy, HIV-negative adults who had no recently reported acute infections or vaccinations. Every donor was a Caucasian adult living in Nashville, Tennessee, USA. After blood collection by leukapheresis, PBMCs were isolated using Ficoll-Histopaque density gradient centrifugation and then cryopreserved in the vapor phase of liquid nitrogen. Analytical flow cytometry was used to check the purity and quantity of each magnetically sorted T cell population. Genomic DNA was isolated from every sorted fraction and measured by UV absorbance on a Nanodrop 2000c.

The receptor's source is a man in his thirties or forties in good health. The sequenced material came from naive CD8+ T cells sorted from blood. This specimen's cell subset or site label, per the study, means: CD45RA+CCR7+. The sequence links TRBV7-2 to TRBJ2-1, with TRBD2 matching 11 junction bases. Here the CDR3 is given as CASSVTSGDYNEQFF. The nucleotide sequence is TGTGCCAGCAGCGTGACTAGCGGGGACTACAATGAGCAGTTCTTC.